This TCR beta chain was recorded in a study of T cells in localized non-small cell lung cancer. Study observations and caveats: Among the top 100 tumor clones, a median about 58 appeared in adjacent lung. Uninvolved adjacent lung, not tumor, had the highest T cell clonality. Heterogeneity is still possible, as just one tumor region was sequenced.

Clones were read by immunoSEQ multiplex PCR, and TCRdb kept only the in-frame ones, dropping some. This sample has under 20,000 clones; around four fifths occur once, and the top ten carry 25%. V was cut by 7 bases and J by 7 bases, with 8 bases left in between. Per germline, CDR1 MDHEN and CDR2 SYDVKM. The CDR3 covers 11 residues. About this clone itself: Antigen unknown.

The sequencing here drew on peripheral blood, taken before any cancer treatment. This sequence originates from a female donor over 55 with stage I lung adenocarcinoma. The chain combines TRBV28 with TRBJ2-1; D is unresolved. The CDR3 DNA reads as TGTGCCAGCACTTCTTTGAATGAGCAGTTCTTC. This encodes CASTSLNEQFF.